Following are 25 T cell receptor beta chains from one sample sequenced in a study of cytomegalovirus exposure and HLA in healthy donors. Primers included in the PCR were 60 Vbeta and 13 Jbeta primers. Clones were sequenced by immunoSEQ multiplex PCR, and TCRdb holds only the in-frame ones, with some missing. The sample has 90,000 or so clones, 78% seen once. Sequencing was carried out using PBMCs. Source of these receptors: a male donor in good health and CMV-seropositive.

The chain is built from TRBV10-1 and TRBJ1-1; 7 nucleotides match TRBD1. This CDR3 contains 14 residues. Germline CDR1 is WNHNN and CDR2 is SYGVQD (reference sequence). With V trimmed by 2 bases and J by 11 bases, 11 bases remained unmatched. For the CDR3, the DNA is TGCGCCAGCAGTGAGGTAGGGGGCCCCTCAACGGCTTTCTTT. It encodes CASSEVGGPSTAFF.

The CDR3 reads CASSLNPKPDGYTF. CDR3 sequence (DNA): TGTGCCAGTAGTCTCAACCCAAAACCGGATGGCTACACCTTC. The V call is TRBV19, the J call TRBJ1-2; unclear D gene. Germline CDR1 LNHDA, CDR2 SQIVND (reference sequence). The CDR3 is 14 amino acids. Trimming removed 5 bases from V and 6 bases from J, with 16 bases in between.

The rearrangement joins TRBV27 to TRBJ1-2; D remains unclear. The CDR3 extends over 15 amino acids. V lost 3 bases and J lost 5, with 16 bases in between. The germline V gene encodes CDR1 MNHEY and CDR2 SMNVEV (reference sequence). The CDR3 protein is CASSLSLRAGYGYTF. As DNA, the CDR3 is TGTGCCAGCAGTTTGAGTTTAAGGGCGGGGTATGGCTACACCTTC.

This clone was counted a few times. The V and J genes are TRBV6-1 and TRBJ2-1; 10 bases are a match to TRBD2. After removal of 7 bases from V and 7 bases from J, the junction contained 10 bases not matched to a gene. Germline-derived CDR1 and CDR2 are MNHNS and SASEGT. This CDR3 has 15 amino acids. The CDR3 here is CASTTAGGFVNEQFF. DNA for the CDR3: TGTGCCAGCACCACAGCGGGAGGGTTTGTAAATGAGCAGTTCTTC.

The rearrangement links TRBV5-6 to TRBJ1-2; D remains ambiguous. This CDR3 spans 14 amino acids. In germline, CDR1 is SGHDT, CDR2 YYEEEE. V lost 0 bases and J lost 2, with 8 bases in between. The CDR3, as DNA: TGTGCCAGCAGCTTGGGCGGTGCAAACTATGGCTACACCTTC. It specifies CASSLGGANYGYTF.

The V call is TRBV30, the J call TRBJ1-1; no firm D call. V was trimmed by 7 bases and J by 0 bases, leaving 3 bases between them. The CDR3 extends over 10 amino acids. Germline CDR1 reads GTSNPN; CDR2 reads SVGIG (reference sequence). The DNA for the CDR3 is TGTGCCTCCATGAACACTGAAGCTTTCTTT. Translation: CASMNTEAFF.

This chain joins TRBV11-2 and TRBJ2-7, with D tentatively TRBD1 (6 bases). This CDR3 is 16 amino acids long. From germline, CDR1 is SGHAT and CDR2 FQNNGV. V was pared by 6 bases and J by 2 bases, with 20 bases between. The CDR3 is CASRRTRGNPAYEQYF. The DNA for the CDR3 is TGTGCCAGCAGGCGAACCAGGGGAAATCCCGCCTACGAGCAGTACTTC.

V and J are TRBV29-1 and TRBJ2-4; D unclear. Germline loops: CDR1 SQVTM, CDR2 ANQGSEA. This CDR3 region has 16 residues. The V and J ends lost 4 bases and 9 bases respectively, with 25 bases between them. The CDR3 is CSVALVRPGGRSIQYF. For the CDR3, the DNA is TGCAGCGTTGCTCTGGTTCGGCCGGGTGGTAGAAGCATTCAGTACTTC.

The chain uses TRBV5-6 and TRBJ2-5; 10 bases align to TRBD1. With 1 base clipped from V and 7 bases from J, the junction kept 7 bases outside the gene matches. CDR3 length equals 15 residues. The germline gives CDR1 SGHDT, CDR2 YYEEEE. The CDR3, as DNA: TGTGCCAGCAGCTTGCGGGACAGGGGACGGGGGACCCAGTACTTC. This translates into CASSLRDRGRGTQYF.

The table lists this clone with a count of one. This chain joins TRBV5-5 and TRBJ2-7, with 8 nucleotides matching TRBD2. Trimming at V came to 2 bases and at J to 0 bases, leaving 7 bases not matched to a gene. Looked up from germline, CDR1 is SGHKS and CDR2 is YYEKEE (reference sequence). This CDR3 comprises 16 residues. The CDR3 DNA reads TGTGCCAGCAGCTTTTCACTAGCGGTCAGCTCCTACGAGCAGTACTTC. Translated, it gives CASSFSLAVSSYEQYF.

The chain combines TRBV20-1 with TRBJ2-1, with D unresolved. The CDR3 totals 10 residues. The V gene lost 6 bases and the J gene lost 5 bases, with 5 bases spanning the gap. CDR1 and CDR2 (germline): DFQATT, SNEGSKA (reference sequence). CDR3 DNA: TGCAGTGCGGGCGACAATGAGCAGTTCTTC. This gives the protein CSAGDNEQFF.

Here the CDR3 DNA reads TGTGCCAGCAGCTTTTCCGGTACGGAGACCCAGTACTTC. Protein product: CASSFSGTETQYF. This chain uses TRBV5-8 with TRBJ2-5; D unresolved. Germline CDR1 and CDR2: SGHTS and YDEGEE. Trimming shortened V by 2 bases and J by 5 bases, and 10 bases separated the two germline ends. The CDR3 runs 13 residues.

The count of this clone is one. The gene calls are TRBV27 and TRBJ2-7, with TRBD2 matching over 7 bases. CDR3 length: 17 residues. Per the germline V gene, CDR1 is MNHEY and CDR2 is SMNVEV (reference sequence). V was pared by 0 bases and J by 5 bases, with 13 bases of the junction left unmatched. CDR3 coding DNA: TGTGCCAGCAGTTTATCGGGGCGGGAGTACCCCCAGGACGAGCAGTACTTC. Protein: CASSLSGREYPQDEQYF.

V gene TRBV5-4 combines with J gene TRBJ1-2; a weak D match, TRBD1 (6 bases). The germline V gene encodes CDR1 SGHNT and CDR2 YYREEE (reference sequence). The CDR3 has 13 residues. V was cut by 5 bases and J by 2 bases, with 10 bases left in between. CDR3: CASRRTENYGYTF. CDR3 nucleotide sequence: TGTGCCAGCAGACGGACAGAAAACTATGGCTACACCTTC.

The chain combines TRBV27 with TRBJ2-1; 12 bases agree with TRBD2. Germline CDR1 is MNHEY and CDR2 is SMNVEV (reference sequence). V shed 3 bases, J shed 8 bases, and the junction held 5 bases outside the gene matches. CDR3 size: 15 residues. CDR3 sequence (DNA): TGTGCCAGCAGTTTGACTAGCGGGAGTTGGGATGAGCAGTTCTTC. It specifies CASSLTSGSWDEQFF.

V gene TRBV7-2 combines with J gene TRBJ2-7; 8 positions agree with TRBD2. Unmatched junction bases numbered 6, after V lost 2 bases and J lost 0 bases. This CDR3 spans 16 amino acids. Germline CDR1 and CDR2: SGHTA and FQGNSA. The CDR3 reads CASSLPGSGTSYEQYF. CDR3 bases: TGTGCCAGCAGCTTACCTGGTAGCGGGACCTCCTACGAGCAGTACTTC.

The genes are TRBV18 and TRBJ2-3, with 8 bases lining up with TRBD2. J lost 1 base, V lost 2 bases, and 2 bases had no gene match. The germline V gene encodes CDR1 KGHSH and CDR2 LQKENI. The length of the CDR3 is 15 residues. The CDR3 DNA reads TGTGCCAGCTCACCAGGGCGGGGGGGCACAGATACGCAGTATTTT. The encoded protein is CASSPGRGGTDTQYF.

Note on this clone: A read error is possible here, since a much larger clone lies one base away. This sequence joins TRBV6-4 and TRBJ2-5; 8 bases align to TRBD2. The tail of the sequence fits TRBJ2-7 better, so the J call may be wrong. The germline CDR1 and CDR2 sequences are MRHNA and SNTAGT. CDR3 length: 14 residues. DNA for the CDR3: TGTGCCAGCAGGGGTCAACAGCGGGAGCGCGAGCAGTACTTC. Its translation is CASRGQQREREQYF.

This rearrangement joins TRBV4-1 to TRBJ2-1; 11 bases agree with TRBD2. The CDR3 is 16 amino acids. CDR1 MGHRA and CDR2 YSYEKL come from the germline V gene. V lost 7 bases to trimming and J lost 8 bases; unmatched junction nucleotides: 13. The CDR3 DNA is TGCGCCAGCAACCAGTTAGCGGGAGGGTCAGCACATGAGCAGTTCTTC. Translated: CASNQLAGGSAHEQFF.

The rearrangement links TRBV7-7 to TRBJ2-1, with TRBD2 identical over 13 bases. J gave up 5 bases and V 5 bases, and 3 bases lay outside the gene matches. Germline V gives CDR1 SSHAT, CDR2 FNYEAQ (reference sequence). This CDR3 has 15 residues. In nucleotides, the CDR3 is TGTGCCAGCAGCCCCGGGACTAGCGGGAACAATGAGCAGTTCTTC. Its protein product is CASSPGTSGNNEQFF.

This clone was observed a single time. J is TRBJ1-1 and V is TRBV5-1, with D possibly matching TRBD1 (6 bases). Germline V CDR1 and CDR2: SGHRS, YFSETQ. V was clipped by 5 bases and J by 7 bases, with 18 bases between them. The CDR3 extends over 14 amino acids. The CDR3 reads CASRQDHREGEAFF. CDR3 sequence (DNA): TGCGCCAGCAGACAAGATCACAGGGAGGGTGAAGCTTTCTTT.

This chain joins TRBV2 and TRBJ1-4, with 10 nucleotides matching TRBD1. From germline, CDR1 is SNHLY and CDR2 FYNNEI. The V segment lost 6 bases and the J segment 5 bases; nucleotides outside the gene matches: 3. This CDR3 region has 14 residues. CDR3 amino acids: CASRRDRGNEKLFF. The CDR3 nucleotides are TGTGCCAGCAGGAGGGACAGGGGAAATGAAAAACTGTTTTTT.

V and J are TRBV7-9 and TRBJ1-1; D might be TRBD1 (5 bases). Germline V gene sequence: CDR1 SEHNR, CDR2 FQNEAQ (reference sequence). Trimming stripped 4 bases from V and 5 bases from J, with 17 bases between. This CDR3 has 15 amino acids. This CDR3 reads CASSSSRIGTTEAFF. CDR3 nucleotide sequence: TGTGCCAGCAGCTCATCCAGGATAGGGACTACTGAAGCTTTCTTT. Using reference TRBV7-9 and TRBJ1-1 for the parts outside the CDR3, the full variable domain is DTGVSQNPRHKITKRGQNVTFRCDPISEHNRLYWYRQTLGQGPEFLTYFQNEAQLEKSRLLSDRFSAERPKGSFSTLEIQRTEQGDSAMYLCASSSSRIGTTEAFFGQGTRLTVV.

The V call is TRBV28, the J call TRBJ1-2; the D gene is possibly TRBD1 (6 bases). The CDR3 sequence is 17 residues long. Deletions cut 2 bases from V and 2 bases from J, with 18 bases between. Germline lookup yields CDR1 MDHEN and CDR2 SYDVKM. The CDR3 coding sequence is TGTGCCAGCAGTTTAGGCAGGTGGGGGGGCCGGAACTATGGCTACACCTTC. Its translation: CASSLGRWGGRNYGYTF.

The CDR3 loop is CASSEGQGIGGNTIYF. CDR3 in DNA: TGCGCCAGCAGTGAAGGTCAGGGAATAGGTGGAAACACCATATATTTT. The gene calls are TRBV10-2 and TRBJ1-3, with D possibly matching TRBD1 (5 bases). The CDR3 extends over 16 amino acids. V was pared by 3 bases and J by 3 bases, with 15 bases between. The germline V gene has CDR1 WSHSY and CDR2 SAAADI.